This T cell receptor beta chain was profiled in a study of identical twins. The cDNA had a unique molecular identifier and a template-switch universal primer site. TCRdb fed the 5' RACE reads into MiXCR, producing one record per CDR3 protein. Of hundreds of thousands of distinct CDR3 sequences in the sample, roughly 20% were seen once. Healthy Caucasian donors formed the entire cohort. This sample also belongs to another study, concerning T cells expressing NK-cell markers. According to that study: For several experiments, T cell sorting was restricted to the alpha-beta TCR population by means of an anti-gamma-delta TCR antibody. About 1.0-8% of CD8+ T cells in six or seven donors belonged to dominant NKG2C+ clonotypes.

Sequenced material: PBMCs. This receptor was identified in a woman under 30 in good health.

The CDR3 coding sequence is TGTGCCAGCAGCTATCGACAGGGAGGGTATGGCTACACCTTC. This sequence encodes CASSYRQGGYGYTF. This chain uses TRBV6-5 with TRBJ1-2; the match to TRBD1 covers 7 bases. Germline V gives CDR1 MNHEY, CDR2 SVGAGI. The V segment lost 6 bases and the J segment 5 bases; nucleotides outside the gene matches: 9. This CDR3 is 14 amino acids long.